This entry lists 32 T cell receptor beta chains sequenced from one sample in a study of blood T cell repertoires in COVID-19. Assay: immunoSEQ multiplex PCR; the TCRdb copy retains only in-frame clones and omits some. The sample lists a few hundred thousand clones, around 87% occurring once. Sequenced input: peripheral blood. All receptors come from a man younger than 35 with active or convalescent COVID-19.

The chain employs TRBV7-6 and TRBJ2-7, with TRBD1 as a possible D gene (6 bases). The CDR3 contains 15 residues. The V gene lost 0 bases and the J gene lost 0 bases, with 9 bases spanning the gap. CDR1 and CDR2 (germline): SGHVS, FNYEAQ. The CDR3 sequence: CASSLARGPSYEQYF. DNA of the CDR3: TGTGCCAGCAGCTTAGCCAGGGGTCCCTCCTACGAGCAGTACTTC.

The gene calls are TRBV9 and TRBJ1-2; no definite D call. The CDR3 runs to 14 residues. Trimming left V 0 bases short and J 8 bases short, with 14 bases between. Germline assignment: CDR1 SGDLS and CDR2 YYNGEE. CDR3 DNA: TGTGCCAGCAGCGTAGGCGGGATCCCTATAGGCTACACCTTC. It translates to CASSVGGIPIGYTF.

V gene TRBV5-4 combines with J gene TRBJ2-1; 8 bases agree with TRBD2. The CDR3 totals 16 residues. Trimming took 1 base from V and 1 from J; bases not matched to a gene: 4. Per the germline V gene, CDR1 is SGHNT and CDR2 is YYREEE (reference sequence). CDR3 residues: CASSLRGGGSYNEQFF. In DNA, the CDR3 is TGTGCCAGCAGCTTGAGGGGCGGGGGGTCCTACAATGAGCAGTTCTTC.

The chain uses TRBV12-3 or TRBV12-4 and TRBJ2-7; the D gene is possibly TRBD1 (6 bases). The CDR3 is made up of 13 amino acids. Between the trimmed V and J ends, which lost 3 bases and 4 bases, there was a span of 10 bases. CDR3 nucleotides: TGTGCCAGCAGTTTTGGACAGTTATACGAGCAGTACTTC. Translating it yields CASSFGQLYEQYF.

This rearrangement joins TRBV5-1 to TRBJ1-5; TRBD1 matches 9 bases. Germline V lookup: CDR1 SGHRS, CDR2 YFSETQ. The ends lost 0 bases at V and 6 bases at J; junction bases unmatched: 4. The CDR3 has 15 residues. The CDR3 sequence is CASSLGDREGQPQHF. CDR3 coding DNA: TGCGCCAGCAGCTTGGGGGACAGGGAGGGTCAGCCCCAGCATTTT. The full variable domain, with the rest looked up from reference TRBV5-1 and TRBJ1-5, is KAGVTQTPRYLIKTRGQQVTLSCSPISGHRSVSWYQQTPGQGLQFLFEYFSETQRNKGNFPGRFSGRQFSNSRSEMNVSTLELGDSALYLCASSLGDREGQPQHFGDGTRLSIL.

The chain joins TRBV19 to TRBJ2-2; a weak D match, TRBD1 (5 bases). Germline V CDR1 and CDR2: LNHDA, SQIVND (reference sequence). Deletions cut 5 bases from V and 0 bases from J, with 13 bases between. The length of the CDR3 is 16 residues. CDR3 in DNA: TGTGCCAGTAGTCGTACAGGTTTCGCGAACACCGGGGAGCTGTTTTTT. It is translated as CASSRTGFANTGELFF.

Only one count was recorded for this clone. CDR3 in amino acids: CASSQVYPSTDTQYF. DNA for the CDR3: TGCGCCAGCAGCCAAGTATATCCTAGCACAGATACGCAGTATTTT. The chain couples TRBV4-1 to TRBJ2-3; D ambiguous. V lost 1 base and J lost 0, with 8 bases in between. From germline, CDR1 is MGHRA and CDR2 YSYEKL. The CDR3 spans 15 residues.

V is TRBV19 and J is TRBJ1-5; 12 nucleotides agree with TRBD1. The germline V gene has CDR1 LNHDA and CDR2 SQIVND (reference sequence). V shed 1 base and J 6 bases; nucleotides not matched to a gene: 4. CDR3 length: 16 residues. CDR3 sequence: CASSIGDRGPGQPQHF. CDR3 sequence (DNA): TGTGCCAGTAGTATAGGGGACAGGGGGCCAGGTCAGCCCCAGCATTTT.

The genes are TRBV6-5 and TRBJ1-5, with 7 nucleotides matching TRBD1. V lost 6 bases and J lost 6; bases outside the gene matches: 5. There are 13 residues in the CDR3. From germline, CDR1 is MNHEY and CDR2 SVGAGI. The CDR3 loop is CASSDRDRQPQHF. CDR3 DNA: TGTGCCAGCAGCGACAGGGACCGTCAGCCCCAGCATTTT.

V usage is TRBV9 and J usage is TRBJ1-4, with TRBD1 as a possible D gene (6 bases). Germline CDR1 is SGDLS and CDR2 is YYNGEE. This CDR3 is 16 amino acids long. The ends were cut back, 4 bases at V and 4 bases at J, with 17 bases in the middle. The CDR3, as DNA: TGTGCCAGCAGCCCAATGGGGGCCAGCTTTAATGAAAAACTGTTTTTT. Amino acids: CASSPMGASFNEKLFF.

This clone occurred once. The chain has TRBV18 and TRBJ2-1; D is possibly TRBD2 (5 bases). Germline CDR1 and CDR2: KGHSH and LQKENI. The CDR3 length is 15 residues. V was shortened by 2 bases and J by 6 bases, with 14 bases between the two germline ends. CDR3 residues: CASSPSSELFNEQFF. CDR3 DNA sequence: TGTGCCAGCTCACCAAGTAGCGAGCTTTTCAATGAGCAGTTCTTC.

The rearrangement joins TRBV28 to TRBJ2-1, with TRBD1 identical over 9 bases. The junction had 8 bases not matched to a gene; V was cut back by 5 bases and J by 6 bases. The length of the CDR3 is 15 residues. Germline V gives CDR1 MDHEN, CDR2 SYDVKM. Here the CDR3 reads CASSGGTGTVNEQFF. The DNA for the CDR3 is TGTGCCAGCAGTGGTGGGACAGGGACGGTCAATGAGCAGTTCTTC. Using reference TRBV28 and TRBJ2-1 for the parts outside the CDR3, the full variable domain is DVKVTQSSRYLVKRTGEKVFLECVQDMDHENMFWYRQDPGLGLRLIYFSYDVKMKEKGDIPEGYSVSREKKERFSLILESASTNQTSMYLCASSGGTGTVNEQFFGPGTRLTVL.

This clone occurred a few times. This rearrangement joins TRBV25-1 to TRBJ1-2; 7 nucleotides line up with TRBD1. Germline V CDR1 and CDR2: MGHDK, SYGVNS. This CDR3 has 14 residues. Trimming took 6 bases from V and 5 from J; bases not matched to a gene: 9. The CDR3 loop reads CASSAHRGQYGYTF. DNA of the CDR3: TGTGCCAGCAGCGCCCACAGGGGCCAATATGGCTACACCTTC.

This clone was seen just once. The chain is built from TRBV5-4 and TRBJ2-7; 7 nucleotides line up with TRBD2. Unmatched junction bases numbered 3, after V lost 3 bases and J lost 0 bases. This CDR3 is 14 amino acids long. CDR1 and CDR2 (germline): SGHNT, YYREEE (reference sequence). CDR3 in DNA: TGTGCCAGCAGCTGGGGGGGACTCTCCTACGAGCAGTACTTC. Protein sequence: CASSWGGLSYEQYF.

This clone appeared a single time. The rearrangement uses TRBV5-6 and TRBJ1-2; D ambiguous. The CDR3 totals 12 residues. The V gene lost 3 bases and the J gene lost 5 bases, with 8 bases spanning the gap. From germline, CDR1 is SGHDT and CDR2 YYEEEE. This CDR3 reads CASSSVNYGYTF. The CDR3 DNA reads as TGTGCCAGCAGCTCAGTTAATTATGGCTACACCTTC.

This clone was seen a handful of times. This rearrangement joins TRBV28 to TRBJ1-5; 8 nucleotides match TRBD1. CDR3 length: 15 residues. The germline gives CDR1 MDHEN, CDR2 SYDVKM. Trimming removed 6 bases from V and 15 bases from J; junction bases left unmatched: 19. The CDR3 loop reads CASRPAGTGDLNRHF. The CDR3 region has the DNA TGTGCCAGCAGGCCCGCTGGGACAGGCGACCTCAACCGGCATTTT.

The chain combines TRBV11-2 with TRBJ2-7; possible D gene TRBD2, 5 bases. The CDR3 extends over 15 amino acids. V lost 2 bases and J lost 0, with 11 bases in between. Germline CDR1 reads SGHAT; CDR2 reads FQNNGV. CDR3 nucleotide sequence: TGTGCCAGCAGCTTAAAAGCGGTAAGCTCCTACGAGCAGTACTTC. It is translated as CASSLKAVSSYEQYF.

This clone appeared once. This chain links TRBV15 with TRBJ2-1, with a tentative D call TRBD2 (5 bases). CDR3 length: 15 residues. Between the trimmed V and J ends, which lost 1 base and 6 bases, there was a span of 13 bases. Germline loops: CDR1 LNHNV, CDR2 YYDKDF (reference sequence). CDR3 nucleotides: TGTGCCACCAGCAGAGGGGAGTCCCTAGGCAATGAGCAGTTCTTC. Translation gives CATSRGESLGNEQFF.

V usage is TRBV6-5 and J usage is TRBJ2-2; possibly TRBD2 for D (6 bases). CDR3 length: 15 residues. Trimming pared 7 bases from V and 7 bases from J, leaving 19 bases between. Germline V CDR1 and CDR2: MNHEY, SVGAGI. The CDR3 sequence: CASIAREFLNGELFF. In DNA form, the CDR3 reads TGTGCCAGCATAGCCCGGGAGTTTTTAAACGGGGAGCTGTTTTTT.

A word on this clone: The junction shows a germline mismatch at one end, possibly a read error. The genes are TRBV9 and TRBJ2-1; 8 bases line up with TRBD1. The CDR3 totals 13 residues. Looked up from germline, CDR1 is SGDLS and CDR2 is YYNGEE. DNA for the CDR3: TGTGCCAGCAGCGTAGCCCCGACAGGGGACCCGCTCTTC. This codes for CASSVAPTGDPLF.

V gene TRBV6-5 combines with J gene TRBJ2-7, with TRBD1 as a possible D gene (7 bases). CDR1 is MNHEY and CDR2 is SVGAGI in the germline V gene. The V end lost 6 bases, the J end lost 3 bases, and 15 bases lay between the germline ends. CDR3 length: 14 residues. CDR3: CASRAGQSLYEQYF. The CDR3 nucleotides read TGTGCCAGCAGGGCGGGACAGAGTCTCTACGAGCAGTACTTC.

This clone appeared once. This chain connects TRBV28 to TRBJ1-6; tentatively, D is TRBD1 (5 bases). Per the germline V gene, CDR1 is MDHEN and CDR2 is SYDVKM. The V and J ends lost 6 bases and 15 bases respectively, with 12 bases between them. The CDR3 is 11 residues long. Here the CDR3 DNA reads TGTGCCAGCAGCACAGGACATCTCCTCCACTTT. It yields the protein CASSTGHLLHF.

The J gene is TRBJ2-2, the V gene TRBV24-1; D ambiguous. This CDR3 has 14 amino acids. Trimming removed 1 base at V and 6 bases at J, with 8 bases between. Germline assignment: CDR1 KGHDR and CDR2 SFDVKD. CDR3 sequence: CATSDFEKPGELFF. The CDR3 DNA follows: TGTGCCACCAGTGATTTCGAGAAACCCGGGGAGCTGTTTTTT.

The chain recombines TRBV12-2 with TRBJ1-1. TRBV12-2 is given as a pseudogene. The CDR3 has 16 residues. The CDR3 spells CASRLPGRRLHTEAFF. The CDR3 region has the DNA TGTGCAAGTCGTCTCCCAGGGAGGAGACTCCACACTGAAGCTTTCTTT.

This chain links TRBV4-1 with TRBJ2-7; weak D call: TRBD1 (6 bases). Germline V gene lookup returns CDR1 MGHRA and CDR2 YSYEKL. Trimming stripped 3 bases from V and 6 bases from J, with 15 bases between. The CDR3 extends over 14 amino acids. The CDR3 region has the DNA TGCGCCAGCAGCCAGTTTAGGGGGTCTGGCGAGCAGTACTTC. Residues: CASSQFRGSGEQYF.

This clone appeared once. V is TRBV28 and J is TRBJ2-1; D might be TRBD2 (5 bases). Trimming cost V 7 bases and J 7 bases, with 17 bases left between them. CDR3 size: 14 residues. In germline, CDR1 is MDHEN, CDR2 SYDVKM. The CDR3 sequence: CASTLDFAANEQFF. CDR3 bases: TGTGCCAGCACCTTGGACTTCGCCGCGAATGAGCAGTTCTTC.

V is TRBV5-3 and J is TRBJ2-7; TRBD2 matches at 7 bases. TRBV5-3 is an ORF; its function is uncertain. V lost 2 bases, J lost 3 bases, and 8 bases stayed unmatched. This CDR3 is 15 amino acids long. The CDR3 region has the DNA TGTGCCAGAAGCTTAAAAAGCGGGGCTAACTACGAGCAGTACTTC. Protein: CARSLKSGANYEQYF.

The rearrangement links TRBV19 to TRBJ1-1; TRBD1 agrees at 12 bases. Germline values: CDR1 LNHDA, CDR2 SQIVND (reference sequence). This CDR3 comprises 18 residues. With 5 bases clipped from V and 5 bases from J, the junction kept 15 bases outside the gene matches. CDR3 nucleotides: TGTGCCAGTAGTCACAGCCTCCGGGACAGGGGGCGGGTAACTGAAGCTTTCTTT. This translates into CASSHSLRDRGRVTEAFF. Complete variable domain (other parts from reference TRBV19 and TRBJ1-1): DGGITQSPKYLFRKEGQNVTLSCEQNLNHDAMYWYRQDPGQGLRLIYYSQIVNDFQKGDIAEGYSVSREKKESFPLTVTSAQKNPTAFYLCASSHSLRDRGRVTEAFFGQGTRLTVV.

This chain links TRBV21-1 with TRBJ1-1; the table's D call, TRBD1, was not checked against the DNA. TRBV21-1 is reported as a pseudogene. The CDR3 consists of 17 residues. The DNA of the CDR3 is TGTGCCAGCAGCCACGGGACAGGGGAAAGTAGAAACACTGAAGCTTTCTTT. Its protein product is CASSHGTGESRNTEAFF.

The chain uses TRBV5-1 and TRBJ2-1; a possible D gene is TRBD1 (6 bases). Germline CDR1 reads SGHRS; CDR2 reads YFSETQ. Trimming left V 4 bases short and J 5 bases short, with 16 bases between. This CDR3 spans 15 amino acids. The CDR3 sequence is CASSLGLGAHNEQFF. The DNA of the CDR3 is TGCGCCAGCAGCCTAGGCTTGGGGGCCCACAATGAGCAGTTCTTC.

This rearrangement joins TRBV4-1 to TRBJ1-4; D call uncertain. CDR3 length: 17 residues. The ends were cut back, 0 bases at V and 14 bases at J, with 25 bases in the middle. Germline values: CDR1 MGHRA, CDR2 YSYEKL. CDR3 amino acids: CASSQDLGRGYDRNLFF. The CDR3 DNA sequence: TGCGCCAGCAGCCAAGATCTTGGGCGGGGATATGATAGAAATCTGTTTTTT.

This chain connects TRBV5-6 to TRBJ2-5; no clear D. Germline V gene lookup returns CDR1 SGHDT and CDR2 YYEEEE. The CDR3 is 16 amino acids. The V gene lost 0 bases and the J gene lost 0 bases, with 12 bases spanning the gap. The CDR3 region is CASSLVAASHQETQYF. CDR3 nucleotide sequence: TGTGCCAGCAGCTTGGTGGCCGCCAGTCACCAAGAGACCCAGTACTTC.